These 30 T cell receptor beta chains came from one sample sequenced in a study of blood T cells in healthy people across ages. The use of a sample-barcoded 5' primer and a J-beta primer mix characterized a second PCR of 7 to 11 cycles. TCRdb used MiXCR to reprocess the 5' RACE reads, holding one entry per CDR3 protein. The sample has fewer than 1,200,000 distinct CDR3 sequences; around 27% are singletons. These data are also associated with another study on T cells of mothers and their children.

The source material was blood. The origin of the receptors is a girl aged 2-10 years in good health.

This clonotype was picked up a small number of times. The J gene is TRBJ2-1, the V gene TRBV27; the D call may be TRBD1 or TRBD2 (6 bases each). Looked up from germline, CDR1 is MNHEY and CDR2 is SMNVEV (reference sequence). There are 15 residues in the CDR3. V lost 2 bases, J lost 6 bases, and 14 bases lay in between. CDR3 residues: CASSLIYSGANEQFF. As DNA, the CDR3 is TGTGCCAGCAGTTTAATTTATTCGGGGGCCAATGAGCAGTTCTTC.

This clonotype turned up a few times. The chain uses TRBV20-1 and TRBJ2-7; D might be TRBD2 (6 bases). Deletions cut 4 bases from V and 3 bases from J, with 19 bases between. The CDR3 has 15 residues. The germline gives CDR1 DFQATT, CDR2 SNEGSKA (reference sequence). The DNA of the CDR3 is TGCAGTGCTAATCGGAGGGACTCTACCGGCTACGAGCAGTACTTC. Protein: CSANRRDSTGYEQYF.

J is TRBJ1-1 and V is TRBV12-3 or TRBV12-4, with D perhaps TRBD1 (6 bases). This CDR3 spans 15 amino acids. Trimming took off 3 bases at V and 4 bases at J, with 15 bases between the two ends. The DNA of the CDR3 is TGTGCCAGCAGTTTCCTAGGGGGTGGGGGCACTGAAGCTTTCTTT. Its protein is CASSFLGGGGTEAFF.

The CDR3: CASSLDPGYYYGYTF. In DNA form, the CDR3 reads TGTGCCAGCAGCTTAGATCCAGGGTATTACTATGGCTACACCTTC. The chain links TRBV7-9 to TRBJ1-2; D is possibly TRBD1 (5 bases). This CDR3 comprises 15 residues. The germline V and J ends were trimmed by 1 base and 3 bases, with 12 bases remaining between them. Germline loops: CDR1 SEHNR, CDR2 FQNEAQ (reference sequence).

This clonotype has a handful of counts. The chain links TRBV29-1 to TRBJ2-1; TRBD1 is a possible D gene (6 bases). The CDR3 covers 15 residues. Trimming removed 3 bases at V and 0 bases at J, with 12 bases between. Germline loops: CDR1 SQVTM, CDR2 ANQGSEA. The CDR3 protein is CSVDGTPNSYNEQFF. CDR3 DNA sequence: TGCAGCGTTGATGGGACACCTAACTCCTACAATGAGCAGTTCTTC.

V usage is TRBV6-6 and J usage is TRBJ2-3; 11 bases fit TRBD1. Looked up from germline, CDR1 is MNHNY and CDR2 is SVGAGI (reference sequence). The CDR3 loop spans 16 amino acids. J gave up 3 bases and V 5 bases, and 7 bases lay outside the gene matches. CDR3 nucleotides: TGTGCCAGCAGTCATAAGGACAGGGGGCTTACAGATACGCAGTATTTT. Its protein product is CASSHKDRGLTDTQYF.

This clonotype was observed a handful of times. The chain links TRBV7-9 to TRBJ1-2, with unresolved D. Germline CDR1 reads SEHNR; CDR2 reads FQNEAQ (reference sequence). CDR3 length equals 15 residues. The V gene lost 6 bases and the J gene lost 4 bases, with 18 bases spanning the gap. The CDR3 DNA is TGTGCCAGCAGTCCCGGCCCCTCTGTGAGCTATGGCTACACCTTC. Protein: CASSPGPSVSYGYTF.

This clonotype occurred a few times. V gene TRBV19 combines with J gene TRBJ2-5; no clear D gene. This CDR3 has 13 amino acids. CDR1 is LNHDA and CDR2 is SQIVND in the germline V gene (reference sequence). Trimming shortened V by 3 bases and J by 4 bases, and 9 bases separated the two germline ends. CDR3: CASSMVIRETQYF. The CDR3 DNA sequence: TGTGCCAGTAGTATGGTGATTCGAGAGACCCAGTACTTC.

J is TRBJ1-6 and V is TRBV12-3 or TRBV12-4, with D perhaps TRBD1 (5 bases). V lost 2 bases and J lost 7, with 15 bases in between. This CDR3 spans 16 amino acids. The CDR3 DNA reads TGTGCCAGCAGTTTATCGGGACCGGAAGGGAATTCACCCCTCCACTTT. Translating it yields CASSLSGPEGNSPLHF.

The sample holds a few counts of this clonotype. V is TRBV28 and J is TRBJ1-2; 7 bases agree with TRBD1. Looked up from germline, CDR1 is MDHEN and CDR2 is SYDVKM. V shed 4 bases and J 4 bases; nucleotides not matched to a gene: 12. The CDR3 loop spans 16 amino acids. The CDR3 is CASSSGRGRGFYGYTF. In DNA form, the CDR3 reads TGTGCCAGCAGTTCGGGCAGGGGGAGAGGATTCTATGGCTACACCTTC.

The CDR3 here is CSASRAGTNTEAFF. The CDR3 DNA reads as TGCAGTGCTAGCCGGGCAGGAACTAACACTGAAGCTTTCTTT. The J gene is TRBJ1-1, the V gene TRBV20-1; D gene uncertain. Germline CDR1 reads DFQATT; CDR2 reads SNEGSKA (reference sequence). With 3 bases removed from V and 2 bases from J, the gap between germline ends came to 13 bases. The CDR3 is 14 amino acids.

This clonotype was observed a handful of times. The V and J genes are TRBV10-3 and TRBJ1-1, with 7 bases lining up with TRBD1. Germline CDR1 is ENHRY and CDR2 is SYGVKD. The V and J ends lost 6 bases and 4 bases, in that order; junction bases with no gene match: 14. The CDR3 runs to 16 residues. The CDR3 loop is CAISQYKTSGGTEAFF. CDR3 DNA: TGTGCCATCAGCCAATATAAAACTTCAGGGGGCACTGAAGCTTTCTTT.

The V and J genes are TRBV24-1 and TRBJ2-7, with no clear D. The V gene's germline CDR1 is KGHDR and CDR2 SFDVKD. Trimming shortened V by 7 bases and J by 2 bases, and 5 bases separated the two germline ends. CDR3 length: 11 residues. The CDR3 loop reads CATRSTYEQYF. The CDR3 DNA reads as TGTGCCACCAGGAGTACCTACGAGCAGTACTTC.

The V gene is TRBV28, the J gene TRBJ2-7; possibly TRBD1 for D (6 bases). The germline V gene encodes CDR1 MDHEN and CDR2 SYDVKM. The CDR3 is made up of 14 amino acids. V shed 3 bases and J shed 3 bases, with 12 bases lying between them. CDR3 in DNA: TGTGCCAGCAGTTTTCGGGTCAGGGGCTACGAGCAGTACTTC. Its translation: CASSFRVRGYEQYF.

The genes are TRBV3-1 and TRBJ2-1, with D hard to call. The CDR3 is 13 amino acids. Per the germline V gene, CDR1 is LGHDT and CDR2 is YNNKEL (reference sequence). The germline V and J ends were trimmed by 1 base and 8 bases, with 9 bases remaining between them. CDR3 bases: TGTGCCAGCAGCCAAGGGGGTTCCTATGAGCAGTTCTTC. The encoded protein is CASSQGGSYEQFF.

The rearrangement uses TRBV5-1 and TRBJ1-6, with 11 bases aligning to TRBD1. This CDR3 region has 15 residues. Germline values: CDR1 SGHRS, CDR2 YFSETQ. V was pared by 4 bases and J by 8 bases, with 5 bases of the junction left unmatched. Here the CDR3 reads CASSPGQGVDSPLHF. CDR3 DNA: TGCGCCAGCAGCCCGGGACAGGGGGTAGATTCACCCCTCCACTTT.

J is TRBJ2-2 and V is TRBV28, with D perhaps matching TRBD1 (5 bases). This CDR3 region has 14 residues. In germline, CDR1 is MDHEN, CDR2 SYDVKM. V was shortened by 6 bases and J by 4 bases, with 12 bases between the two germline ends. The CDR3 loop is CASSSGFLTGELFF. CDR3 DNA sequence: TGTGCCAGCAGCTCAGGGTTTCTCACCGGGGAGCTGTTTTTT.

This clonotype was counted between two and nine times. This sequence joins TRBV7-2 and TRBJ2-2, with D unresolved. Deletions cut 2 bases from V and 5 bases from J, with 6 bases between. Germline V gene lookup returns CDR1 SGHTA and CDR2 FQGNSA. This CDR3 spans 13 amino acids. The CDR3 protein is CASSLFSTGELFF. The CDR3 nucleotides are TGTGCCAGCAGCTTATTCTCAACCGGGGAGCTGTTTTTT.

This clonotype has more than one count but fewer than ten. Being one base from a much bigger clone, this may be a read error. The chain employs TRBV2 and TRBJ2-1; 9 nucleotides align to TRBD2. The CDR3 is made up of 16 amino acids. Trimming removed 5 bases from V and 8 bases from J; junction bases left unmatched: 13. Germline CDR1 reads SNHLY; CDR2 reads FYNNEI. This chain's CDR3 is CASSTGGPGLAHEQFF. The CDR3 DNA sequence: TGTGCCAGCAGTACGGGGGGTCCGGGACTAGCCCATGAGCAGTTCTTC.

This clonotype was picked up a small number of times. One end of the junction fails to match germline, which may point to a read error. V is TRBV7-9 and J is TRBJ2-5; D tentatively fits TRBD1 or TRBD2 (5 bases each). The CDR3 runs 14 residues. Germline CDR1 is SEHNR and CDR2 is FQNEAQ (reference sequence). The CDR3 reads CTSSSRDHQETQYF. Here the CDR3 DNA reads TGTACCAGCAGTTCCCGGGACCACCAAGAGACCCAGTACTTC.

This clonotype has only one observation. The CDR3 region is CASSSKGTGINYGYTF. The CDR3 nucleotides are TGTGCCAGCAGCTCTAAGGGCACAGGGATTAACTATGGCTACACCTTC. The chain carries TRBV7-9 and TRBJ1-2; D might be TRBD1 (6 bases). From germline, CDR1 is SEHNR and CDR2 FQNEAQ (reference sequence). V was cut by 4 bases and J by 1 base, with 16 bases left in between. The length of the CDR3 is 16 residues.

DNA of the CDR3: TGTGCCAGCAGCCTTGGACTAGCGGGATTGTATGAGCAGTTCTTC. Residues: CASSLGLAGLYEQFF. The chain joins TRBV5-6 to TRBJ2-5; 12 bases line up with TRBD2. The tail of the sequence fits TRBJ2-1 better, so the J call may be wrong. The V gene's germline CDR1 is SGHDT and CDR2 YYEEEE. CDR3 length equals 15 residues.

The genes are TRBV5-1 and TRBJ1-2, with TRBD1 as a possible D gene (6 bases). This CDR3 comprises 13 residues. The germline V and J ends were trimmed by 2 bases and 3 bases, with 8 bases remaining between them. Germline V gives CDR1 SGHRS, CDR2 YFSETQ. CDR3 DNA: TGCGCCAGCAGCTTCGAGGGGGACTATGGCTACACCTTC. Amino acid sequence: CASSFEGDYGYTF.

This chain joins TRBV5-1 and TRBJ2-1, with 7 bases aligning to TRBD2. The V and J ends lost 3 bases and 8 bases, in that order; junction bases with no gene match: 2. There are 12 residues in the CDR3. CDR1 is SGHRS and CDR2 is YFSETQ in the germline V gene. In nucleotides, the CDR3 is TGCGCCAGCAGCTGGGAGGGAGATGAGCAGTTCTTC. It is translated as CASSWEGDEQFF.

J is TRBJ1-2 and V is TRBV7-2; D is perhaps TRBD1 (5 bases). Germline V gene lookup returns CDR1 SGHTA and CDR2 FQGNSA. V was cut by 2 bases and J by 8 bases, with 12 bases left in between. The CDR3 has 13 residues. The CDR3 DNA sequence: TGTGCCAGCAGCTTAAGGGGTACTGGGGGCTACACCTTC. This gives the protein CASSLRGTGGYTF.

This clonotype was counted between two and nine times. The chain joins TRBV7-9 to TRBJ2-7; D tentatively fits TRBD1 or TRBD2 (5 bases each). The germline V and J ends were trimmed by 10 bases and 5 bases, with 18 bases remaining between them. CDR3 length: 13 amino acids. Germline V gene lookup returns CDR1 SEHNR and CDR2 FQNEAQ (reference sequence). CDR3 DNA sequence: TGTGCCACCGATTTCCGGGACGTCCACGAGCAGTACTTC. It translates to CATDFRDVHEQYF.

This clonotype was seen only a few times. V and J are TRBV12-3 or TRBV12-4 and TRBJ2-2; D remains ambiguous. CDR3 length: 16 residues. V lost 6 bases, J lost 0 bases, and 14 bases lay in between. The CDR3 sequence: CASSPPERPNTGELFF. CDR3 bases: TGTGCCAGCAGCCCCCCCGAGCGCCCGAACACCGGGGAGCTGTTTTTT.

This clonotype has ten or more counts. The CDR3 DNA reads TGTGCCAGCAGTTACGAGAGCTCCTACAATGAGCAGTTCTTC. Protein: CASSYESSYNEQFF. The chain recombines TRBV6-5 with TRBJ2-1; D is undetermined. The ends were cut back, 2 bases at V and 0 bases at J, with 5 bases in the middle. The CDR3 length is 14 residues. Germline CDR1 reads MNHEY; CDR2 reads SVGAGI.

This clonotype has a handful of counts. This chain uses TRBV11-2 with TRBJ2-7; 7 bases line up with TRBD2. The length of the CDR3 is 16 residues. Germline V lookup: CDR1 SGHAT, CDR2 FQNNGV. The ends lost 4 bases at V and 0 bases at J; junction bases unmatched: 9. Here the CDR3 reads CASSSISGPHSYEQYF. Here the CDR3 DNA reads TGTGCCAGCAGCTCCATTAGCGGGCCCCACTCCTACGAGCAGTACTTC.

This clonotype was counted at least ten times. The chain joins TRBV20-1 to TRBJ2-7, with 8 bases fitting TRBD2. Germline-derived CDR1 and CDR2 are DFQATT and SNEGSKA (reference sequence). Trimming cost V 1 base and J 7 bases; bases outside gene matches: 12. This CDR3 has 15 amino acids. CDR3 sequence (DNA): TGCAGTGCTAGAGCTATGACGGGGGGGATTGGGGAGCAGTACTTC. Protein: CSARAMTGGIGEQYF.